These 17 T cell receptor beta chains were sequenced from one sample in a study of OX40 agonist ivuxolimab in advanced cancers. Some clones are missing from TCRdb's copy, which holds only in-frame ones; the method was immunoSEQ multiplex PCR. The table lists about 100,000 clones, 85% to 95% of them singletons. The sample here was CD4+ or CD8+ T cells sorted from blood, taken in a trial of the OX40 agonist ivuxolimab. The receptors stem from an adult with an advanced solid tumor such as melanoma, head and neck, liver or kidney cancer.

The chain combines TRBV7-2 with TRBJ2-1; D may be TRBD1 (6 bases). The CDR3 sequence is 15 residues long. V lost 6 bases, J lost 2 bases, and 14 bases lay in between. Germline-derived CDR1 and CDR2 are SGHTA and FQGNSA. CDR3 amino acids: CASRTVTGTYNEQFF. The CDR3 bases are TGTGCCAGCAGGACTGTAACAGGGACCTACAATGAGCAGTTCTTC.

This chain uses TRBV2 with TRBJ2-3, with 13 bases that match TRBD2. The CDR3 is made up of 16 amino acids. Unmatched junction bases numbered 7, after V lost 6 bases and J lost 4 bases. From germline, CDR1 is SNHLY and CDR2 FYNNEI. The CDR3 DNA reads as TGTGCCAGCAGGCGACTAGCGGGAGGTGGCGCAGATACGCAGTATTTT. Residues: CASRRLAGGGADTQYF. The entire variable domain, with the rest obtained from reference TRBV2 and TRBJ2-3, is as follows: EPEVTQTPSHQVTQMGQEVILRCVPISNHLYFYWYRQILGQKVEFLVSFYNNEISEKSEIFDDQFSVERPDGSNFTLKIRSTKLEDSAMYFCASRRLAGGGADTQYFGPGTRLTVL.

The CDR3 DNA is TGTGCCAGCAGGGGTCAGGGGATCTATGGCTACACCTTC. It specifies CASRGQGIYGYTF. The gene calls are TRBV2 and TRBJ1-2, with D maybe TRBD1 (6 bases). This CDR3 is built from 13 residues. Germline assignment: CDR1 SNHLY and CDR2 FYNNEI. V was cut by 6 bases and J by 4 bases, with 12 bases left in between.

CDR3 nucleotide sequence: TGTGCCAGCAGCTCGGACTGGAGAGAGACCCAGTACTTC. It encodes CASSSDWRETQYF. The rearrangement uses TRBV7-3 and TRBJ2-5; tentatively, D is TRBD2 (5 bases). Germline CDR1 SGHTA, CDR2 FQGTGA. This CDR3 comprises 13 residues. V dropped 4 bases and J dropped 4 bases, with 10 bases sitting between them.

V gene TRBV30 combines with J gene TRBJ1-3, with TRBD1 matching 9 bases. Germline CDR1 GTSNPN, CDR2 SVGIG (reference sequence). The CDR3 extends over 13 amino acids. The J segment lost 6 bases and the V segment lost 5 bases, leaving 5 bases of the junction unmatched. CDR3 sequence: CAWVGQGQNTIYF. CDR3 coding DNA: TGTGCCTGGGTGGGACAGGGTCAAAACACCATATATTTT. The variable domain in full, with the rest retrieved from reference TRBV30 and TRBJ1-3, is SQTIHQWPATLVQPVGSPLSLECTVEGTSNPNLYWYRQAAGRGLQLLFYSVGIGQISSEVPQNLSASRPQDRQFILSSKKLLLSDSGFYLCAWVGQGQNTIYFGEGSWLTVV.

The chain joins TRBV30 to TRBJ1-2, with 7 bases that match TRBD1. Germline V gene sequence: CDR1 GTSNPN, CDR2 SVGIG (reference sequence). Trimming at V came to 1 base and at J to 5 bases, leaving 1 base not matched to a gene. The length of the CDR3 is 12 residues. The CDR3 bases are TGTGCCTGGAGTGAACAGGGGTATGGCTACACCTTC. It encodes CAWSEQGYGYTF.

The chain couples TRBV13 to TRBJ2-7; D perhaps matches TRBD1 (6 bases). CDR1 is PRHDT and CDR2 is FYEKMQ in the germline V gene (reference sequence). V was trimmed by 2 bases and J by 6 bases, leaving 11 bases between them. CDR3 length: 13 amino acids. DNA of the CDR3: TGTGCCAGCAGCTTAACAGGGTGGGGCGAGCAGTACTTC. Translating gives CASSLTGWGEQYF.

J is TRBJ1-3 and V is TRBV18; D call uncertain. Per germline, CDR1 KGHSH and CDR2 LQKENI. The CDR3 loop spans 15 amino acids. With 3 bases removed from V and 1 base from J, the gap between germline ends came to 10 bases. CDR3 bases: TGTGCCAGCTCACCCAAAAGCGGGTCTGGAAACACCATATATTTT. Its protein is CASSPKSGSGNTIYF. The whole variable domain, filled in from reference TRBV18 and TRBJ1-3, reads NAGVMQNPRHLVRRRGQEARLRCSPMKGHSHVYWYRQLPEEGLKFMVYLQKENIIDESGMPKERFSAEFPKEGPSILRIQQVVRGDSAAYFCASSPKSGSGNTIYFGEGSWLTVV.

The chain joins TRBV27 to TRBJ2-3; 10 bases agree with TRBD1. V gave up 4 bases and J gave up 4 bases; unmatched junction bases: 5. The length of the CDR3 is 15 residues. Germline lookup yields CDR1 MNHEY and CDR2 SMNVEV (reference sequence). CDR3 nucleotide sequence: TGTGCCAGCAGTTACGACAGGGGGCCTCCAGATACGCAGTATTTT. Translated, it gives CASSYDRGPPDTQYF.

The chain couples TRBV7-2 to TRBJ1-2, with a weak D call TRBD1 (5 bases). Germline CDR1 is SGHTA and CDR2 is FQGNSA. The CDR3 has 16 residues. Trimming removed 5 bases at V and 4 bases at J, with 20 bases between. CDR3 in DNA: TGTGCCAGCAGCGAAGTAACCGGGACTAACCTCTATGGCTACACCTTC. Its protein product is CASSEVTGTNLYGYTF. The whole variable domain, remainder taken from reference TRBV7-2 and TRBJ1-2, is GAGVSQSPSNKVTEKGKDVELRCDPISGHTALYWYRQSLGQGLEFLIYFQGNSAPDKSGLPSDRFSAERTGGSVSTLTIQRTQQEDSAVYLCASSEVTGTNLYGYTFGSGTRLTVV.

The genes are TRBV5-1 and TRBJ2-5, with D uncertain. CDR3 length equals 13 residues. Trimming pared 5 bases from V and 0 bases from J, leaving 8 bases between. Germline CDR1 SGHRS, CDR2 YFSETQ. The chain's CDR3 is CASSPEYQETQYF. CDR3 sequence (DNA): TGCGCCAGCAGTCCAGAGTACCAAGAGACCCAGTACTTC.

This chain joins TRBV5-1 and TRBJ2-3; maybe TRBD1 (6 bases). Trimming pared 4 bases from V and 3 bases from J, leaving 15 bases between. This CDR3 contains 15 residues. In germline, CDR1 is SGHRS, CDR2 YFSETQ. The CDR3 coding sequence is TGCGCCAGCAGCCTAATTAGGGGGATGACAGATACGCAGTATTTT. Protein product: CASSLIRGMTDTQYF.

The genes are TRBV2 and TRBJ2-1; D unresolved. Germline V gene lookup returns CDR1 SNHLY and CDR2 FYNNEI. The length of the CDR3 is 13 residues. The V end lost 6 bases, the J end lost 4 bases, and 10 bases lay between the germline ends. The CDR3 loop reads CASSQNTYNEQFF. The CDR3 bases are TGTGCCAGCAGCCAGAACACTTACAATGAGCAGTTCTTC.

The chain is built from TRBV9 and TRBJ2-1, with a tentative D call TRBD2 (6 bases). The CDR3 spans 19 residues. V was pared by 0 bases and J by 0 bases, with 19 bases between. Germline V CDR1 and CDR2: SGDLS, YYNGEE. CDR3 sequence reads: CASSVGPFSGSSSYNEQFF. The CDR3 DNA reads TGTGCCAGCAGCGTAGGTCCGTTTAGCGGTTCTAGCTCCTACAATGAGCAGTTCTTC.

The chain is built from TRBV5-4 and TRBJ1-2, with TRBD1 as a possible D gene (6 bases). Trimming took off 4 bases at V and 2 bases at J, with 12 bases between the two ends. The length of the CDR3 is 14 residues. In germline, CDR1 is SGHNT, CDR2 YYREEE (reference sequence). The CDR3 protein is CASSRSTGNYGYTF. CDR3 DNA: TGTGCCAGCAGCAGGTCTACAGGGAACTATGGCTACACCTTC.

The chain employs TRBV9 and TRBJ1-5; D not resolved. CDR1 and CDR2 from the germline V gene are SGDLS and YYNGEE. Trimming removed 0 bases from V and 6 bases from J, with 10 bases in between. This CDR3 has 14 residues. Here the CDR3 reads CASSVDHNFQPQHF. Written as DNA, the CDR3 is TGTGCCAGCAGCGTAGACCATAACTTTCAGCCCCAGCATTTT.

V gene TRBV2 combines with J gene TRBJ2-2; D is ambiguous. V dropped 6 bases and J dropped 1 base, with 12 bases sitting between them. CDR3 size: 15 residues. The germline CDR1 and CDR2 sequences are SNHLY and FYNNEI. The DNA for the CDR3 is TGTGCCAGCAGAGAACAAAGACGGAACACCGGGGAGCTGTTTTTT. Protein product: CASREQRRNTGELFF.